This T cell receptor (beta chain) was captured in a study of beta chain features in type 1 diabetes. About the study: Similarity in age, gender and cell yields was seen between patients and healthy donors.

The investigators reverse transcribed all of the isolated RNA, so they sequenced expressed TCRB transcripts. Naive, central memory and regulatory T cell samples averaged around 3.3 million reads. Sequenced by immunoSEQ multiplex PCR; TCRdb stores in-frame clones only, minus some. The sample consists of about 340,000 clones, around 7.6% of them appearing once. A single heparinised draw of roughly 110 mL on average was taken per donor. Germline CDR1 is GTSNPN and CDR2 is SVGIG (reference sequence). The V and J ends lost 4 bases and 3 bases respectively, with 12 bases between them. This CDR3 has 13 residues.

The V call is TRBV30, the J call TRBJ1-2; D gene unclear. Sequenced sample: central memory CD4+ T cells from blood. This clonotype was obtained from a woman between 18 and 29 years old in good health. This CDR3 reads CAWTKGGDYGYTF. In nucleotides, the CDR3 is TGTGCCTGGACTAAGGGTGGCGACTATGGCTACACCTTC.